This T cell receptor (beta chain) was obtained from a study of graft-versus-host responses after intestinal transplantation. Study-wide context: As for transplant type, recipients had multivisceral, liver-intestinal, or isolated intestinal grafts. Following induction with anti-thymocyte globulin, all recipients were given tacrolimus and steroids for about three years. Study results and limitations: GvH clones occurred in recipient marrow; some first appeared in ileum or blood. Some patients had graft-donor T cell macrochimerism, and their allografts showed high graft-versus-host to host-versus-graft clonal ratios.

Germline V gene sequence: CDR1 LGHNA, CDR2 YSLEER. The junction had 6 bases not matched to a gene; V was cut back by 0 bases and J by 0 bases. This CDR3 has 18 residues. Here immunoSEQ multiplex PCR was the method, and the copy in TCRdb shows in-frame clones only, minus some. There are tens of thousands of clones in the sample; nearly 95% occur only once, and around 0.2% lies in the top ten. As regards this clone: The antigen remains undetermined.

The source material was unstimulated CD8+ T cells sorted from spleen or lymph node cells, sampled before transplant. The sequence was obtained from a human donor who was the organ donor for an intestinal transplant. The chain recombines TRBV4-3 with TRBJ2-4, with 9 bases fitting TRBD2. The CDR3 loop reads CASSQEVASGVAKNIQYF. In nucleotides, the CDR3 is TGCGCCAGCAGCCAAGAGGTTGCTAGCGGGGTAGCCAAAAACATTCAGTACTTC.